A single sample gave rise to the 23 T cell receptor beta chains below, sequenced in a study of beta chain features in type 1 diabetes. Every bit of the isolated RNA underwent reverse transcription, so sequencing read expressed TCRB transcripts. This table comes from immunoSEQ multiplex PCR, and its TCRdb copy is limited to in-frame clones, with some not included. The sample lists roughly 400,000 clones, about 15% seen once, with under 0.04% in the top ten. Sequencing was done on a sample of naive CD4+ T cells from blood. The receptors originated from a man aged 30 to 39 in good health.

In this sample, this clone turned up a few times. The gene calls are TRBV7-6 and TRBJ2-5; D might be TRBD2 (6 bases). The V gene's germline CDR1 is SGHVS and CDR2 FNYEAQ. The CDR3 sequence is 13 residues long. V lost 5 bases to trimming and J lost 4 bases, with 11 bases between them. The CDR3 spells CASSGTARETQYF. CDR3 nucleotide sequence: TGTGCCAGCAGCGGGACTGCGCGAGAGACCCAGTACTTC.

The V call is TRBV15, the J call TRBJ2-2, with unresolved D. Germline V gene sequence: CDR1 LNHNV, CDR2 YYDKDF (reference sequence). V lost 0 bases, J lost 4 bases, and 15 bases lay in between. This CDR3 spans 17 amino acids. In DNA form, the CDR3 reads TGTGCCACCAGCAGAGATCCGGCGACATTCACCACCGGGGAGCTGTTTTTT. Protein sequence: CATSRDPATFTTGELFF. The full variable domain, rest sourced from reference TRBV15 and TRBJ2-2, is DAMVIQNPRYQVTQFGKPVTLSCSQTLNHNVMYWYQQKSSQAPKLLFHYYDKDFNNEADTPDNFQSRRPNTSFCFLDIRSPGLGDTAMYLCATSRDPATFTTGELFFGEGSRLTVL.

The chain is built from TRBV29-1 and TRBJ2-2; D gene uncertain. CDR1 is SQVTM and CDR2 is ANQGSEA in the germline V gene. V lost 7 bases and J lost 1, with 13 bases in between. The CDR3 has 14 residues. DNA for the CDR3: TGCAGCGGTGTTGCGGAACTGAACACCGGGGAGCTGTTTTTT. Protein: CSGVAELNTGELFF.

V usage is TRBV30 and J usage is TRBJ2-7; 7 bases are a match to TRBD1. CDR1 and CDR2 from the germline V gene are GTSNPN and SVGIG (reference sequence). The CDR3 extends over 12 amino acids. Trimming took 1 base from V and 4 from J; bases not matched to a gene: 1. The CDR3 sequence is CAWSETGYEQYV. Here the CDR3 DNA reads TGTGCCTGGAGTGAGACAGGGTACGAGCAGTACGTC.

This clone was counted only a few times. The chain joins TRBV5-4 to TRBJ2-3, with 9 positions matching TRBD1. This CDR3 is 15 amino acids long. Germline-derived CDR1 and CDR2 are SGHNT and YYREEE (reference sequence). V was clipped by 5 bases and J by 6 bases; unmatched bases: 10. CDR3 sequence (DNA): TGTGCCAGCAGTTCGACACAGGGGGCGCAGGATACGCAGTATTTT. Translation: CASSSTQGAQDTQYF.

The chain links TRBV5-1 to TRBJ2-1; 8 bases agree with TRBD2. Looked up from germline, CDR1 is SGHRS and CDR2 is YFSETQ. With 0 bases clipped from V and 10 bases from J, the junction kept 18 bases outside the gene matches. CDR3 length: 18 amino acids. CDR3 in amino acids: CASSLANSGMALLEEQFF. In nucleotides, the CDR3 is TGCGCCAGCAGCTTGGCTAATAGCGGGATGGCCCTTTTGGAGGAGCAGTTCTTC.

This chain links TRBV30 with TRBJ1-5, with 8 bases fitting TRBD1. J lost 4 bases, V lost 7 bases, and 6 bases had no gene match. The CDR3 loop spans 13 amino acids. Germline values: CDR1 GTSNPN, CDR2 SVGIG (reference sequence). Here the CDR3 reads CAFNRDRNQPQHF. The CDR3 coding sequence is TGTGCCTTCAACCGGGACAGGAATCAGCCCCAGCATTTT.

The CDR3 coding sequence is TGTGCCAGCAGCTTAGCGCAGGCAGGGTTGGATACGCAGTATTTT. Protein sequence: CASSLAQAGLDTQYF. The V and J genes are TRBV7-2 and TRBJ2-3; D may be TRBD1 (5 bases). V was clipped by 0 bases and J by 6 bases, with 13 bases between them. CDR3 length equals 15 residues. Germline V gene lookup returns CDR1 SGHTA and CDR2 FQGNSA.

This clone was recorded a few times. The V and J genes are TRBV19 and TRBJ2-5; 7 bases match TRBD1. Trimming took 1 base from V and 1 from J; bases not matched to a gene: 6. The CDR3 runs 16 residues. Looked up from germline, CDR1 is LNHDA and CDR2 is SQIVND (reference sequence). The CDR3 protein is CASSIGKTGLQETQYF. CDR3 DNA: TGTGCCAGTAGTATAGGCAAGACAGGGCTCCAAGAGACCCAGTACTTC.

CDR3 residues: CASSQDEGNTEAFF. The CDR3 bases are TGCGCCAGCAGCCAAGATGAGGGGAACACTGAAGCTTTCTTT. The chain is built from TRBV4-3 and TRBJ1-1, with D uncertain. This CDR3 has 14 residues. V lost 0 bases, J lost 1 base, and 6 bases lay in between. The germline V gene has CDR1 LGHNA and CDR2 YSLEER.

V usage is TRBV29-1 and J usage is TRBJ2-2; D gene ambiguous. From germline, CDR1 is SQVTM and CDR2 ANQGSEA. CDR3 length equals 11 residues. Trimming pared 7 bases from V and 3 bases from J, leaving 6 bases between. CDR3 sequence: CSARDTGELFF. As DNA, the CDR3 is TGCAGCGCTAGGGACACCGGGGAGCTGTTTTTT.

This chain uses TRBV7-9 with TRBJ1-2; TRBD1 is a possible D gene (5 bases). The CDR3 totals 16 residues. V was trimmed by 5 bases and J by 2 bases, leaving 18 bases between them. The germline gives CDR1 SEHNR, CDR2 FQNEAQ (reference sequence). As DNA, the CDR3 is TGTGCCAGCAGCCCCACCAGACAGCCACTGAACTATGGCTACACCTTC. Translation gives CASSPTRQPLNYGYTF.

This clone was observed a few times. The rearrangement uses TRBV7-3 and TRBJ2-1; 7 bases are a match to TRBD1. The V gene's germline CDR1 is SGHTA and CDR2 FQGTGA. The CDR3 length is 15 residues. Trimming at V came to 5 bases and at J to 1 base, leaving 5 bases not matched to a gene. CDR3 loop: CASSHGTASYNEQFF. The DNA for the CDR3 is TGTGCCAGCAGCCACGGGACAGCGTCCTACAATGAGCAGTTCTTC. The variable domain in full, with the rest retrieved from reference TRBV7-3 and TRBJ2-1, is GAGVSQTPSNKVTEKGKYVELRCDPISGHTALYWYRQSLGQGPEFLIYFQGTGAADDSGLPNDRFFAVRPEGSVSTLKIQRTERGDSAVYLCASSHGTASYNEQFFGPGTRLTVL.

The V call is TRBV28, the J call TRBJ1-5; no firm D call. CDR3 length: 8 amino acids. Germline assignment: CDR1 MDHEN and CDR2 SYDVKM. V was pared by 5 bases and J by 15 bases, with 5 bases between. CDR3 coding DNA: TGTGCCAGCAGTCTCCGGCATTTT. It translates to CASSLRHF.

This clone was seen a handful of times. At one end the junction does not follow the germline gene, possibly because of a read error. This chain links TRBV7-2 with TRBJ1-6; D remains unclear. The CDR3 is made up of 12 amino acids. CDR1 and CDR2 from the germline V gene are SGHTA and FQGNSA. The CDR3 loop reads CASSLPSGRPHF. CDR3 DNA sequence: TGTGCCAGCAGCTTACCGTCGGGCAGGCCTCATTTT.

This clone was seen more than once but under ten times. This rearrangement joins TRBV9 to TRBJ2-5, with D perhaps being TRBD1 or TRBD2 (6 bases each). Germline loops: CDR1 SGDLS, CDR2 YYNGEE. This CDR3 region has 14 residues. Trimming pared 4 bases from V and 5 bases from J, leaving 15 bases between. The CDR3 DNA reads TGTGCCAGCAGCCTAAAGGGGGGTCTGGAGACCCAGTACTTC. This sequence encodes CASSLKGGLETQYF. The whole variable domain, remainder taken from reference TRBV9 and TRBJ2-5, is DSGVTQTPKHLITATGQRVTLRCSPRSGDLSVYWYQQSLDQGLQFLIQYYNGEERAKGNILERFSAQQFPDLHSELNLSSLELGDSALYFCASSLKGGLETQYFGPGTRLLVL.

V usage is TRBV30 and J usage is TRBJ2-3; D may match TRBD1 or TRBD2 (5 bases each). V was shortened by 0 bases and J by 7 bases, with 11 bases between the two germline ends. The CDR3 is 13 residues long. Looked up from germline, CDR1 is GTSNPN and CDR2 is SVGIG (reference sequence). CDR3 protein: CAWSVGTSYTQYF. The CDR3 region has the DNA TGTGCCTGGAGTGTAGGGACCTCATATACGCAGTATTTT.

There are a few counts of this clone. This CDR3 reads CASSDPGAHNEQFF. In DNA, the CDR3 is TGTGCCAGCAGTGATCCTGGGGCGCACAATGAGCAGTTCTTC. The chain employs TRBV25-1 and TRBJ2-1; perhaps TRBD1 as D (5 bases). The CDR3 loop spans 14 amino acids. CDR1 and CDR2 from the germline V gene are MGHDK and SYGVNS. Trimming removed 3 bases from V and 5 bases from J, with 11 bases in between.

There are a few counts of this clone. Here the CDR3 reads CASSLASSGNTIYF. The DNA for the CDR3 is TGTGCCAGCAGCTTAGCGAGCTCTGGAAACACCATATATTTT. The rearrangement links TRBV7-9 to TRBJ1-3; no firm D call. The CDR3 has 14 residues. Germline CDR1 reads SEHNR; CDR2 reads FQNEAQ (reference sequence). V was pared by 0 bases and J by 0 bases, with 3 bases between.

This clone was picked up a small number of times. Other DNA sequences in the same sample also yield this CDR3. The chain links TRBV20-1 to TRBJ2-3; D remains ambiguous. Deletions cut 2 bases from V and 0 bases from J, with 0 bases between. Germline V lookup: CDR1 DFQATT, CDR2 SNEGSKA (reference sequence). The CDR3 loop spans 11 amino acids. CDR3 in amino acids: CSARSTDTQYF. Written as DNA, the CDR3 is TGCAGTGCTAGAAGCACAGATACGCAGTATTTT.

The chain carries TRBV30 and TRBJ2-2; D gene unclear. Trimming removed 3 bases from V and 6 bases from J, with 5 bases in between. Per germline, CDR1 GTSNPN and CDR2 SVGIG (reference sequence). CDR3 length equals 11 residues. The CDR3 coding sequence is TGTGCCTGGAGCGCTGCCGGGGAGCTGTTTTTT. Translating it yields CAWSAAGELFF.

This chain's CDR3 is CSVLIGQLNIQYF. The CDR3 coding sequence is TGCAGCGTCCTAATCGGACAGTTAAACATTCAGTACTTC. The chain links TRBV29-1 to TRBJ2-4, with D maybe TRBD1 (6 bases). CDR1 is SQVTM, CDR2 ANQGSEA, per germline. Between the trimmed V and J ends, which lost 6 bases and 6 bases, there was a span of 15 bases. The CDR3 totals 13 residues. Supplemented by reference TRBV29-1 and TRBJ2-4, the full variable domain reads SAVISQKPSRDICQRGTSLTIQCQVDSQVTMMFWYRQQPGQSLTLIATANQGSEATYESGFVIDKFPISRPNLTFSTLTVSNMSPEDSSIYLCSVLIGQLNIQYFGAGTRLSVL.

This chain links TRBV15 with TRBJ2-7, with D tentatively TRBD1 (5 bases). Per germline, CDR1 LNHNV and CDR2 YYDKDF (reference sequence). This CDR3 region has 13 residues. V shed 2 bases and J shed 3 bases, with 8 bases lying between them. The CDR3 sequence is CATSRYRNYEQYV. For the CDR3, the DNA is TGTGCCACCAGCAGATACAGGAACTACGAGCAGTACGTC.